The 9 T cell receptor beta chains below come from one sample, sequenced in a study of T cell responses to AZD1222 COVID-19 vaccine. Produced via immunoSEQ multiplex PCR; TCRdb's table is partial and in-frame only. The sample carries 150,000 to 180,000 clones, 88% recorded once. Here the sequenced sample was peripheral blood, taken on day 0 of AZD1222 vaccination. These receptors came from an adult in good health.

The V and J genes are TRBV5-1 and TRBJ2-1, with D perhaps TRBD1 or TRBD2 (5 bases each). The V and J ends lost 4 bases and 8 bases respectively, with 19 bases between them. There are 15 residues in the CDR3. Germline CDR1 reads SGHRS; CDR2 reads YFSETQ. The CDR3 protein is CASSPGTQRSDEQFF. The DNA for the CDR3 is TGCGCCAGCAGCCCCGGGACCCAACGGTCGGATGAGCAGTTCTTC.

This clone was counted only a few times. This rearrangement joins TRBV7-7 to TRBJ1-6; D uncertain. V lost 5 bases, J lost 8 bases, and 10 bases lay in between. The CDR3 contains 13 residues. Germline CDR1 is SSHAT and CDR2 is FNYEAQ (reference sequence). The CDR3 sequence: CASSPTRDSPLHF. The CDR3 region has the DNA TGTGCCAGCAGCCCCACGAGGGATTCACCCCTCCACTTT.

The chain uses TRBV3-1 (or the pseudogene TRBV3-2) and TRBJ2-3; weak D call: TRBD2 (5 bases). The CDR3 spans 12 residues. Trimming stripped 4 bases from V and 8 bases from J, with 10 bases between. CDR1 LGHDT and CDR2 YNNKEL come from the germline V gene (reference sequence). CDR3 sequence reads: CASSLYEGTQYF. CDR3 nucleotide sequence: TGTGCCAGCAGCCTGTACGAGGGTACGCAGTATTTT.

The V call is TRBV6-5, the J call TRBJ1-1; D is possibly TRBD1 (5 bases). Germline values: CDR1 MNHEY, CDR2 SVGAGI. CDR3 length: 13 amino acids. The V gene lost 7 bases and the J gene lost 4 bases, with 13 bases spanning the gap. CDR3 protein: CASTSGGGTEAFF. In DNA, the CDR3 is TGTGCCAGCACATCTGGGGGTGGCACTGAAGCTTTCTTT.

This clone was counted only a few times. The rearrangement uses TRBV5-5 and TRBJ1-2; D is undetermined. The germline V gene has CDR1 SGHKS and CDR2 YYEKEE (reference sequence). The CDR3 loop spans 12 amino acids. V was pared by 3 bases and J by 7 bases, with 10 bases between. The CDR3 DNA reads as TGTGCCAGCAGCTCGGTAGCGATTGGCTACACCTTC. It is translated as CASSSVAIGYTF.

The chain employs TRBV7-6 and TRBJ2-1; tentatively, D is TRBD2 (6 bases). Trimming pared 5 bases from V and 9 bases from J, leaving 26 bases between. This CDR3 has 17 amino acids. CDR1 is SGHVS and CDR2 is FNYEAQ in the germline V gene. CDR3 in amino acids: CASSPRRVAGLNSEQFF. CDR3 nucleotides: TGTGCCAGCAGCCCAAGGAGGGTCGCGGGGCTAAATTCTGAGCAGTTCTTC. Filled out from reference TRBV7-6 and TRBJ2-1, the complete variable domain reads GAGVSQSPRYKVTKRGQDVALRCDPISGHVSLYWYRQALGQGPEFLTYFNYEAQQDKSGLPNDRFSAERPEGSISTLTIQRTEQRDSAMYRCASSPRRVAGLNSEQFFGPGTRLTVL.

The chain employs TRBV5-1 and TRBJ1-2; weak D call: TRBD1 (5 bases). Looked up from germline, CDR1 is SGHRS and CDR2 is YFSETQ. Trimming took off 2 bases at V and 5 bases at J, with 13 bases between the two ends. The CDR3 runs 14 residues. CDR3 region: CASSFSGYSYGYTF. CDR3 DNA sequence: TGCGCCAGCAGCTTTTCAGGGTATTCGTATGGCTACACCTTC.

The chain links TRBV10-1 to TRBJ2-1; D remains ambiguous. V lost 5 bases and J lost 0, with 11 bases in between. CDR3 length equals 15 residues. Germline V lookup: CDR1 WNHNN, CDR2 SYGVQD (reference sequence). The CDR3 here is CASSPTQSSYNEQFF. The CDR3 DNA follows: TGCGCCAGCAGTCCGACTCAAAGCTCCTACAATGAGCAGTTCTTC.

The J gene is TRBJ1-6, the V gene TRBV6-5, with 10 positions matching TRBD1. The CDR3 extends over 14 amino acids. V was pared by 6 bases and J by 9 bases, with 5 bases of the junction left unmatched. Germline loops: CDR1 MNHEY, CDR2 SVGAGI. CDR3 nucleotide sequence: TGTGCCAGCAGGGGACAGGGGTCGAGTTCACCCCTCCACTTT. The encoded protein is CASRGQGSSSPLHF.